Listed here are 22 T cell receptor beta chains from one sample, sequenced in a study of cytomegalovirus exposure and HLA in healthy donors. PCR amplification relied on 60 Vbeta primers (plus 13 Jbeta primers). Sequencing used immunoSEQ multiplex PCR; TCRdb keeps in-frame clones, though not all of them. Of 40,000 to 45,000 clones in the sample, roughly nine tenths were seen once. Specimen: PBMCs. The source of these receptors is a middle-aged woman in good health and CMV-seropositive.

This rearrangement joins TRBV11-2 to TRBJ1-4; the D is unclear. V was shortened by 4 bases and J by 5 bases, with 14 bases between the two germline ends. The CDR3 has 15 amino acids. The germline V gene has CDR1 SGHAT and CDR2 FQNNGV. CDR3 coding DNA: TGTGCCAGCAGCTACCCGGGGATGGGGAATGAAAAACTGTTTTTT. As protein: CASSYPGMGNEKLFF.

As for this clone: The same CDR3 can be traced to other DNA sequences in this sample. The chain carries TRBV18 and TRBJ1-3; tentatively, D is TRBD1 (6 bases). Germline V gene sequence: CDR1 KGHSH, CDR2 LQKENI. This CDR3 comprises 14 residues. V was trimmed by 3 bases and J by 0 bases, leaving 6 bases between them. DNA of the CDR3: TGTGCCAGCTCACCGGGACACTCTGGAAACACCATATATTTT. Protein product: CASSPGHSGNTIYF.

The rearrangement uses TRBV7-3 and TRBJ2-2, with D possibly matching TRBD1 (5 bases). This CDR3 is 13 amino acids long. V shed 4 bases and J shed 7 bases, with 10 bases lying between them. From germline, CDR1 is SGHTA and CDR2 FQGTGA. CDR3 sequence (DNA): TGTGCCAGCAGCTCTCTAAGGGGCGGGGAGCTGTTTTTT. Translation gives CASSSLRGGELFF.

V gene TRBV19 combines with J gene TRBJ2-3; 7 bases fit TRBD2. With 8 bases clipped from V and 4 bases from J, the junction kept 12 bases outside the gene matches. Germline CDR1 and CDR2: LNHDA and SQIVND (reference sequence). The CDR3 runs 15 residues. Here the CDR3 reads CASRVGGGLSDTQYF. The CDR3 DNA sequence: TGTGCCAGTCGCGTGGGGGGAGGGCTCTCAGATACGCAGTATTTT.

The rearrangement links TRBV18 to TRBJ2-1; TRBD2 matches 7 bases. Germline CDR1 reads KGHSH; CDR2 reads LQKENI. The ends lost 5 bases at V and 7 bases at J; junction bases unmatched: 8. The CDR3 runs 14 residues. The DNA for the CDR3 is TGTGCCAGCTCAAGGAGGGAGGGCCGGAATGAGCAGTTCTTC. It is translated as CASSRREGRNEQFF.

This clone was counted a few times. This chain joins TRBV7-9 and TRBJ2-5; 10 bases are shared with TRBD1. Germline V CDR1 and CDR2: SEHNR, FQNEAQ (reference sequence). The CDR3 covers 16 residues. The ends lost 5 bases at V and 3 bases at J; junction bases unmatched: 9. The CDR3 DNA reads as TGTGCCAGCAGCCCAAGGTCCGGGACAGGGGAAGAGACCCAGTACTTC. Residues: CASSPRSGTGEETQYF.

V usage is TRBV11-3 and J usage is TRBJ2-2; D ambiguous. The V end was cut by 5 bases, the J end by 5 bases, with 6 bases between. There are 12 residues in the CDR3. The V gene's germline CDR1 is SGHNT and CDR2 YENEEA. CDR3 coding DNA: TGTGCCAGCAGCCCCTATACCGGGGAGCTGTTTTTT. Translating gives CASSPYTGELFF.

The sample holds one count of this clone. The chain joins TRBV6-5 to TRBJ1-5; D gene uncertain. The germline V and J ends were trimmed by 0 bases and 6 bases, with 12 bases remaining between them. Per the germline V gene, CDR1 is MNHEY and CDR2 is SVGAGI. This CDR3 contains 15 residues. The CDR3 spells CASSYSNGPGQPQHF. Written as DNA, the CDR3 is TGTGCCAGCAGTTACTCGAACGGTCCTGGTCAGCCCCAGCATTTT.

This chain links TRBV6-5 with TRBJ2-7; no clear D. Germline V gene sequence: CDR1 MNHEY, CDR2 SVGAGI. Trimming took off 5 bases at V and 4 bases at J, with 15 bases between the two ends. CDR3 length: 14 residues. CDR3 sequence reads: CASSVGFTLYEQYF. The CDR3 bases are TGTGCCAGCAGTGTCGGGTTCACTCTATACGAGCAGTACTTC.

The genes are TRBV29-1 and TRBJ2-1, with D possibly matching TRBD2 (7 bases). The CDR3 covers 14 residues. V was shortened by 4 bases and J by 7 bases, with 17 bases between the two germline ends. Germline lookup yields CDR1 SQVTM and CDR2 ANQGSEA. DNA of the CDR3: TGCAGCGTTGGGAAGGGAGGGGGTCAGAATGAGCAGTTCTTC. This sequence encodes CSVGKGGGQNEQFF.

The V gene is TRBV6-1, the J gene TRBJ1-4; 8 positions match TRBD1. The J segment lost 12 bases and the V segment lost 7 bases, leaving 16 bases of the junction unmatched. This CDR3 has 15 amino acids. CDR1 MNHNS and CDR2 SASEGT come from the germline V gene. CDR3 nucleotides: TGTGCCAGCATACAACACAGGGGGATCGCAGGTCAACTGTTTTTT. Translated, it gives CASIQHRGIAGQLFF.

Only one count was recorded for this clone. This chain joins TRBV21-1 and TRBJ2-5; the tabulated D call, TRBD2, remains unverified against the DNA. TRBV21-1 is tagged as a pseudogene. This CDR3 region has 12 residues. This chain's CDR3 is CASSKDEETQYF. The CDR3 region has the DNA TGTGCCAGCAGCAAAGATGAGGAGACCCAGTACTTC.

In DNA form, the CDR3 reads TGTGCCAGCAGCTTCGGGATCGGGGAAGGGGAAAAACTGTTTTTT. Protein: CASSFGIGEGEKLFF. This chain uses TRBV5-4 with TRBJ1-4; D is undetermined. The CDR3 loop spans 15 amino acids. CDR1 is SGHNT and CDR2 is YYREEE in the germline V gene (reference sequence). Trimming cost V 2 bases and J 8 bases, with 16 bases left between them.

The chain uses TRBV2 and TRBJ1-2; 8 nucleotides align to TRBD1. Losses at the gene ends were 4 bases for V and 6 bases for J; bases not matched to a gene: 4. CDR1 and CDR2 from the germline V gene are SNHLY and FYNNEI. The CDR3 extends over 13 amino acids. The CDR3 coding sequence is TGTGCCAGCAGTGCGACAGGGGTTGATGGCTACACCTTC. Translation: CASSATGVDGYTF.

This sequence joins TRBV6-6 and TRBJ1-1, with D perhaps TRBD1 (6 bases). This CDR3 contains 14 residues. Germline V lookup: CDR1 MNHNY, CDR2 SVGAGI (reference sequence). Between the trimmed V and J ends, which lost 8 bases and 5 bases, there was a span of 18 bases. The CDR3, as DNA: TGTGCCAGCGGCCTGACAGGATTAAGGACTGAAGCTTTCTTT. This gives the protein CASGLTGLRTEAFF.

This chain connects TRBV9 to TRBJ2-7, with TRBD1 identical over 10 bases. V gave up 3 bases and J gave up 3 bases; unmatched junction bases: 6. The CDR3 contains 15 residues. The germline CDR1 and CDR2 sequences are SGDLS and YYNGEE. CDR3 coding DNA: TGTGCCAGCAGCGGGGGACAGGGGAATTACTACGAGCAGTACTTC. Residues: CASSGGQGNYYEQYF.

The chain links TRBV6-5 to TRBJ1-2; D gene unclear. V was pared by 6 bases and J by 8 bases, with 13 bases between. Germline CDR1 and CDR2: MNHEY and SVGAGI. The CDR3 contains 12 residues. CDR3 amino acids: CASREGDGGYTF. The CDR3 DNA follows: TGTGCCAGCAGAGAGGGAGATGGAGGCTACACCTTC.

This clone came up once. This chain connects TRBV6-5 to TRBJ2-1; 8 bases are shared with TRBD2. Losses at the gene ends were 2 bases for V and 6 bases for J; bases not matched to a gene: 6. The germline V gene has CDR1 MNHEY and CDR2 SVGAGI. The CDR3 runs to 15 residues. The CDR3 sequence is CASSYPSGGINEQFF. CDR3 nucleotide sequence: TGTGCCAGCAGTTACCCGTCGGGGGGGATCAATGAGCAGTTCTTC.

The chain recombines TRBV5-1 with TRBJ1-3; D call uncertain. V lost 0 bases and J lost 0, with 7 bases in between. The germline gives CDR1 SGHRS, CDR2 YFSETQ. This CDR3 comprises 15 residues. Written as DNA, the CDR3 is TGCGCCAGCAGCTTGGCCGACATCTCTGGAAACACCATATATTTT. Amino acids: CASSLADISGNTIYF.

The gene calls are TRBV28 and TRBJ2-1; TRBD2 agrees at 9 bases. Germline V gives CDR1 MDHEN, CDR2 SYDVKM. Trimming at V came to 6 bases and at J to 9 bases, leaving 15 bases not matched to a gene. There are 16 residues in the CDR3. The CDR3 region is CASSPGQAGGLTEQFF. CDR3 bases: TGTGCCAGCAGCCCAGGACAGGCGGGAGGGCTAACTGAGCAGTTCTTC.

The chain links TRBV7-8 to TRBJ1-1; D is undetermined. Germline CDR1 and CDR2: SGHVS and FQNEAQ. V was pared by 2 bases and J by 1 base, with 5 bases between. The CDR3 sequence is 13 residues long. CDR3 in amino acids: CASSLTGNTEAFF. The CDR3, as DNA: TGTGCCAGCAGCTTAACGGGGAACACTGAAGCTTTCTTT.

The CDR3 bases are TGTGCCAGCAGTCCCGGACAGGGAAGGGGAAAACTGTTTTTT. Its translation: CASSPGQGRGKLFF. The chain combines TRBV28 with TRBJ1-4, with 8 bases fitting TRBD1. CDR1 is MDHEN and CDR2 is SYDVKM in the germline V gene. V lost 5 bases and J lost 10; bases outside the gene matches: 9. The CDR3 sequence is 14 residues long.